This is a list of T cell receptor beta chains from one sample in a study of T-cell reconstitution after alpha-beta-depleted transplantation in children. TCRdb passed the PCR reads through MiXCR, listing each CDR3 protein once. The data show about a million distinct CDR3 sequences, around 30% seen once. This sample comprised PBMCs, mostly from graft donor cells, obtained 360 days after TCRalphabeta/CD19-depleted stem cell transplant. The receptors come from a boy younger than two who had a stem cell transplant for SCID, so the T cells may come from the graft donor. CDR3s include the opening cysteine and the closing phenylalanine or tryptophan. The D gene is left open where the match is weak. Some rows have no size entry. The others give once, few or many, or a class for an expanded clone.

CDR3: CASSVAGGLAGYTDTQYF
DNA: TGTGCCAGCAGCGTAGCCGGGGGACTAGCGGGGTACACAGATACGCAGTATTTT
size: many
D: TRBD2
J: TRBJ2-3
V: TRBV9

CDR3: CASSQDRGGRGNEQFF
DNA: TGTGCCAGCAGCCAAGACCGCGGGGGGCGGGGGAATGAGCAGTTCTTC
size: .
D: TRBD2
J: TRBJ2-1
V: TRBV4-2

CDR3: CASSLSQGGELFF
DNA: TGTGCCAGCAGCTTATCTCAAGGCGGGGAGCTGTTTTTT
size: .
D: .
J: TRBJ2-2
V: TRBV7-2

CDR3: CASSRDGQNYGYTF
DNA: TGCGCCAGCAGCCGGGACGGACAGAACTATGGCTACACCTTC
size: few
D: .
J: TRBJ1-2
V: TRBV5-1

CDR3: CASSGPTTNTGELFF
DNA: TGCGCCAGCAGCGGACCGACTACGAACACCGGGGAGCTGTTTTTT
size: few
D: .
J: TRBJ2-2
V: TRBV5-1

CDR3: CASSYFRQPNYGYTF
DNA: TGTGCCAGCAGTTACTTCAGACAGCCTAACTATGGCTACACCTTC
size: .
D: .
J: TRBJ1-2
V: TRBV6-2/TRBV6-3

CDR3: CASSQDTSGEGDTQYF
DNA: TGCGCCAGCAGCCAAGATACCAGCGGGGAGGGGGATACGCAGTATTTT
size: .
D: TRBD2
J: TRBJ2-3
V: TRBV4-3

CDR3: CASSLNLGSEAFF
DNA: TGTGCCAGCAGCTTAAATTTGGGCTCTGAAGCTTTCTTT
size: .
D: .
J: TRBJ1-1
V: TRBV7-3

CDR3: CASSLGGEVTQYF
DNA: TGCGCCAGCAGCTTGGGCGGTGAGGTGACCCAGTACTTC
size: many
D: .
J: TRBJ2-5
V: TRBV5-1

CDR3: CASSDRRTSRDEQYF
DNA: TGCGCCAGCAGCGACCGGAGGACTAGTCGGGACGAGCAGTACTTC
size: few
D: TRBD2
J: TRBJ2-7
V: TRBV5-1

CDR3: CASSPGDRANEKLFF
DNA: TGTGCCAGCTCACCCGGGGACAGGGCGAATGAAAAACTGTTTTTT
size: .
D: TRBD1
J: TRBJ1-4
V: TRBV18

CDR3: CASSFSGVPADEQYF
DNA: TGTGCCAGCAGTTTCTCAGGGGTGCCCGCCGACGAGCAGTACTTC
size: few
D: .
J: TRBJ2-7
V: TRBV12-3/TRBV12-4

CDR3: CASSQVATSVSYNEQFF
DNA: TGCGCCAGCAGCCAAGTCGCCACTAGCGTTTCCTACAATGAGCAGTTCTTC
size: .
D: TRBD2
J: TRBJ2-1
V: TRBV4-1

CDR3: CSASAGPSSYNEQFF
DNA: TGCAGTGCCTCAGCGGGGCCCAGCTCCTACAATGAGCAGTTCTTC
size: .
D: TRBD2
J: TRBJ2-1
V: TRBV20-1

CDR3: CASSIDREYGYTF
DNA: TGTGCCAGCAGTATCGACAGGGAGTATGGCTACACCTTC
size: .
D: TRBD1
J: TRBJ1-2
V: TRBV2

CDR3: CASSPPSSGGINEQFF
DNA: TGCGCCAGCAGCCCCCCCTCCAGCGGGGGTATCAATGAGCAGTTCTTC
size: .
D: TRBD2
J: TRBJ2-1
V: TRBV4-1

CDR3: CSAFSGGAINEQFF
DNA: TGCAGTGCTTTTAGCGGGGGGGCCATAAATGAGCAGTTCTTC
size: .
D: TRBD2
J: TRBJ2-1
V: TRBV20-1

CDR3: CSASPGEGSYNEQFF
DNA: TGCAGTGCTAGTCCCGGGGAGGGCTCCTACAATGAGCAGTTCTTC
size: .
D: TRBD2
J: TRBJ2-1
V: TRBV20-1

CDR3: CASSYHWKGETQYF
DNA: TGTGCCAGCAGTTACCACTGGAAGGGGGAGACCCAGTACTTC
size: few
D: .
J: TRBJ2-5
V: TRBV6-5

CDR3: CASSEHAYNQPQHF
DNA: TGTGCCAGCAGTGAGCATGCTTACAATCAGCCCCAGCATTTT
size: .
D: .
J: TRBJ1-5
V: TRBV2

CDR3: CASSPRLAGGNNEQFF
DNA: TGTGCCAGCAGTCCGAGACTAGCGGGGGGCAACAATGAGCAGTTCTTC
size: .
D: TRBD2
J: TRBJ2-1
V: TRBV12-3/TRBV12-4

CDR3: CASSYASGRLNTQYF
DNA: TGTGCCAGCAGTTACGCTAGCGGCCGACTCAATACGCAGTATTTT
size: .
D: TRBD2
J: TRBJ2-3
V: TRBV6-5

CDR3: CSVEQGSYNEQFF
DNA: TGCAGCGTTGAACAGGGCTCCTACAATGAGCAGTTCTTC
size: many
D: .
J: TRBJ2-1
V: TRBV29-1

CDR3: CASSQVEGALYQETQYF
DNA: TGCGCCAGCAGCCAAGTTGAGGGGGCTCTGTACCAAGAGACCCAGTACTTC
size: .
D: TRBD1
J: TRBJ2-5
V: TRBV4-1

CDR3: CATSDTHTPIYEQYF
DNA: TGTGCCACCAGTGACACCCATACTCCGATATACGAGCAGTACTTC
size: .
D: .
J: TRBJ2-7
V: TRBV24-1

CDR3: CASSHGLKVPYNEQFF
DNA: TGCGCCAGCAGCCACGGACTCAAGGTCCCTTACAATGAGCAGTTCTTC
size: .
D: .
J: TRBJ2-1
V: TRBV5-1

CDR3: CSARDPAFLGEQYF
DNA: TGCAGTGCTAGAGATCCTGCCTTCCTGGGGGAGCAGTACTTC
size: few
D: .
J: TRBJ2-7
V: TRBV20-1

CDR3: CASSAAWSEAFF
DNA: TGTGCCAGCAGCGCGGCCTGGAGTGAAGCTTTCTTT
size: .
D: .
J: TRBJ1-1
V: TRBV7-9

CDR3: CASSRQQGYSYEQYF
DNA: TGCGCCAGCAGCCGGCAACAGGGGTACTCCTACGAGCAGTACTTC
size: .
D: TRBD1
J: TRBJ2-7
V: TRBV4-3

CDR3: CATSRGGGLQETQYF
DNA: TGTGCCACCAGCAGAGGTGGGGGGCTCCAAGAGACCCAGTACTTC
size: .
D: .
J: TRBJ2-5
V: TRBV15

CDR3: CASSQRRGHEAFF
DNA: TGTGCCAGCAGCCAAAGGCGGGGACATGAAGCTTTCTTT
size: few
D: .
J: TRBJ1-1
V: TRBV7-9

CDR3: CSVEGFGGYTF
DNA: TGCAGCGTTGAGGGCTTCGGAGGCTACACCTTC
size: .
D: .
J: TRBJ1-2
V: TRBV29-1

CDR3: CATSKGQMLHTQYF
DNA: TGTGCCACCAGCAAGGGACAGATGCTTCATACGCAGTATTTT
size: .
D: TRBD1
J: TRBJ2-3
V: TRBV15

CDR3: CASTSGGAYEQYF
DNA: TGTGCCAGCACTAGCGGGGGGGCCTACGAGCAGTACTTC
size: .
D: TRBD2
J: TRBJ2-7
V: TRBV6-1

CDR3: CSVDGGDYEQYF
DNA: TGCAGCGTTGATGGGGGCGACTACGAGCAGTACTTC
size: .
D: .
J: TRBJ2-7
V: TRBV29-1

CDR3: CASSQGTTGTKNIQYF
DNA: TGCGCCAGCAGCCAAGGGACTACTGGGACGAAAAACATTCAGTACTTC
size: .
D: .
J: TRBJ2-4
V: TRBV4-3

CDR3: CASSYRGDNTEAFF
DNA: TGTGCCAGCAGTTATAGGGGAGACAACACTGAAGCTTTCTTT
size: few
D: .
J: TRBJ1-1
V: TRBV27

CDR3: CASSYLAGEGFF
DNA: TGTGCCAGCAGCTACCTAGCGGGGGAGGGGTTCTTC
size: few
D: TRBD2
J: TRBJ2-1
V: TRBV5-5

CDR3: CASTGTGPQFF
DNA: TGTGCCAGCACCGGGACAGGGCCCCAGTTCTTC
size: few
D: TRBD1
J: TRBJ2-1
V: TRBV2